What follows are 5 T cell receptor beta chains derived from one specimen sequenced in a study of shared clonotypes between healthy human individuals. Naive CD8 populations comprised CD45RO-negative cells positively selected for CCR7, excluding terminally differentiated effector memory CD45RA+ cells. Profiling relied on immunoSEQ multiplex PCR, and the TCRdb table lists in-frame clones only, not all of them. The sample has roughly 770,000 clones; around 96% are singletons. Specimen: naive CD8+ T cells sorted from blood. The receptor source for this set is a man aged 25-45 years in good health.

This clone was found once. The junction departs from germline at one end; a sequencing error may be responsible. The V gene is TRBV5-4, the J gene TRBJ2-7; 7 bases map to TRBD1. The V gene's germline CDR1 is SGHNT and CDR2 YYREEE (reference sequence). The CDR3 spans 12 residues. The CDR3 loop reads CASSINRDRSSF. CDR3 DNA: TGTGCCAGCAGCATAAACCGGGACAGAAGTTCCTTC.

V and J are TRBV7-9 and TRBJ2-3, with 9 bases matching TRBD2. CDR1 is SEHNR and CDR2 is FQNEAQ in the germline V gene (reference sequence). The CDR3 length is 16 residues. Losses at the gene ends were 2 bases for V and 3 bases for J; bases not matched to a gene: 6. The CDR3 here is CASSLWIAGATDTQYF. As DNA, the CDR3 is TGTGCCAGCAGCTTATGGATAGCGGGAGCAACAGATACGCAGTATTTT.

This clone was counted a single time. DNA of the CDR3: TGTGCCTGGAGTTACGGGACTAGCGGATACAATGAGCAGTTCTTC. As protein: CAWSYGTSGYNEQFF. J is TRBJ2-1 and V is TRBV30, with 11 bases lining up with TRBD2. J lost 4 bases, V lost 2 bases, and 4 bases had no gene match. The germline CDR1 and CDR2 sequences are GTSNPN and SVGIG (reference sequence). CDR3 size: 15 residues.

The V gene is TRBV7-9, the J gene TRBJ2-7; tentative D call: TRBD1 (5 bases). Per the germline V gene, CDR1 is SEHNR and CDR2 is FQNEAQ (reference sequence). This CDR3 comprises 15 residues. Between the trimmed V and J ends, which lost 6 bases and 5 bases, there was a span of 20 bases. The CDR3 here is CASSVLPPEDNEQYF. Here the CDR3 DNA reads TGTGCCAGCAGTGTCCTTCCCCCAGAGGACAACGAGCAGTACTTC. Full variable domain (missing parts from reference TRBV7-9 and TRBJ2-7): DTGVSQNPRHKITKRGQNVTFRCDPISEHNRLYWYRQTLGQGPEFLTYFQNEAQLEKSRLLSDRFSAERPKGSFSTLEIQRTEQGDSAMYLCASSVLPPEDNEQYFGPGTRLTVT.

The chain recombines TRBV9 with TRBJ2-5, with TRBD2 identical over 10 bases. The V and J ends lost 3 bases and 4 bases, in that order; junction bases with no gene match: 3. CDR1 and CDR2 (germline): SGDLS, YYNGEE. The CDR3 covers 14 residues. CDR3 protein: CASSDQREGETQYF. The CDR3 DNA sequence: TGTGCCAGCAGCGACCAGCGGGAGGGAGAGACCCAGTACTTC.